This T cell receptor beta chain was profiled in a study of CD8+ T cells in alopecia areata. In the study overall: For treated patients, severity scores reflected the percentage of scalp area affected. Study results and limitations: Resident alphabeta T cells of normal skin are also sequenced in scalp samples.

This sample's treatment: oral pan-JAK inhibitor, 5-10 mg twice daily. Sorting separated CD4+ and CD8+ T cells out of PBMCs. Following RNA extraction, reverse transcription yielded cDNA that acted as the sequencing template. Clones were sequenced by immunoSEQ multiplex PCR, and TCRdb holds only the in-frame ones, with some missing. The sample contains around 290,000 clones, 58% of which appear only once. As to this clone: Its antigen remains unidentified.

V gave up 3 bases and J gave up 8 bases, with 23 bases separating them. CDR1 and CDR2 (germline): MGHDK, SYGVNS. The CDR3 has 18 amino acids. The clonotype comes from a human donor with alopecia areata. Sequencing was performed on CD4+ T cells sorted from blood, taken at week 24, from a patient treated with tofacitinib. This rearrangement joins TRBV25-1 to TRBJ1-6; no firm D call. The CDR3 sequence: CASSDPVRTASGDSPLHF. The CDR3 DNA follows: TGTGCCAGCAGTGATCCTGTTCGGACGGCCTCCGGGGATTCACCCCTCCACTTT.